Presented here are 3 T cell receptor beta chains from one specimen sequenced in a study of tumor and adjacent non-tumor tissue in lung cancer. The template was RNA from unsorted bulk tissue. The library came from three nested PCR rounds adapted from ARM-PCR protocols. TCRdb re-analysed the multiplex PCR reads in MiXCR, keeping a single row per CDR3 protein. The sample lists some 120,000 distinct CDR3 sequences; roughly 67% were seen once. The sample consisted of lung tumor tissue. Source of these receptors: a man aged 30-40 years with non-small cell lung cancer.

Notes on this clonotype: An end of the junction differs from the germline gene, which may be a read error. CDR3 sequence: CANSPSPGAGSYF. The CDR3 region has the DNA TGTGCCAACAGTCCCAGTCCCGGGGCAGGTTCCTATTTT. The chain couples TRBV12-3 or TRBV12-4 to TRBJ2-3; D is tentatively TRBD1 or TRBD2 (5 bases each). This CDR3 comprises 13 residues.

This clonotype was seen a single time. The junction differs from germline at one of its ends, possibly a read error. The genes are TRBV6-5 and TRBJ2-3; the match to TRBD2 covers 8 bases. CDR1 is MNHEY, CDR2 SVGAGI, per germline. The CDR3 is 15 amino acids. The CDR3 protein is CASRPRGGGTYTQYF. For the CDR3, the DNA is TGTGCCAGCAGACCCCGGGGGGGTGGCACATATACGCAGTATTTT.

As to this clonotype: This CDR3 is missing its conserved last phenylalanine or tryptophan, likely due to a read error. The genes are TRBV11-2 and TRBJ1-1, with D perhaps matching TRBD1 (6 bases). The V end was cut by 5 bases, the J end by 1 base, with 14 bases between. This CDR3 spans 15 amino acids. Germline CDR1 is SGHAT and CDR2 is FQNNGV. CDR3 nucleotide sequence: TGTGCCAGCAGCACACCGACAGGCAGGAACACTGAAGCTTTCTAT. Protein: CASSTPTGRNTEAFY.